This TCR beta chain came from a study of blood T cell repertoires in COVID-19. Across the study: The study drew acute and convalescent COVID-19 samples from the United States, Italy and Spain. From T cells, B-cell-depleted T cells, or PBMCs came the material, which was cDNA or gDNA.

Authors' data handling: Estimation of nucleated cell counts was performed using reference gene primer amplification. TCRdb's copy holds only in-frame clones and misses some; the assay was immunoSEQ multiplex PCR. V, J and clone size are taken as reported in that table, and D and trimming were inferred from the DNA itself. The sample comprises some 190,000 clones, less than 85% of which are singletons, and 12% rests with the top ten. Trimming took 5 bases from V and 4 from J, leaving 14 bases between them. The CDR3 consists of 14 residues. Germline loops: CDR1 LNHDA, CDR2 SQIVND (reference sequence). In its sample, this clone was seen a few times.

The chain carries TRBV19 and TRBJ1-2, with a possible D match to TRBD1 (6 bases). This clonotype was sampled from a woman aged 50 to 65 with acute or convalescent COVID-19. Sequenced sample: peripheral blood. The CDR3 nucleotides read TGTGCCAGTAGTCCCCGGGACACCATCTATGGCTACACCTTC. It translates to CASSPRDTIYGYTF.